A selection of T cell receptor beta chains follows, all from one sample in a study of blood T cells in healthy people across ages. Each CDR3 protein is one row after TCRdb ran MiXCR on the 5' RACE reads. The sample consists of 1.8 million or so distinct CDR3 sequences, around 42% of them appearing once. The sequencing sample was made of blood. Receptors originate from a human donor in good health. The CDR3 runs from the conserved cysteine through the conserved F or W. Fields, in order: clone size, D gene, V gene, J gene, CDR3 DNA, CDR3 protein. A D gene is named only where the DNA matches it firmly. Size is omitted from some rows. Given values are once, few, many or a class for expanded clones.

-,-,TRBV29-1,TRBJ1-1,TGCAGCGTTGACCCCCACGGGGGAAACACTGAAGCTTTCTTT,CSVDPHGGNTEAFF
-,-,TRBV12-3/TRBV12-4,TRBJ1-4,TGTGCCAGCAGTTTACAGGGAAGGAGTGAAAAACTGTTTTTT,CASSLQGRSEKLFF
-,-,TRBV4-2,TRBJ1-6,TGTGCCAGCAGCCAAGTTCTCGGGGGACTTTATAATTCACCCCTCCACTTT,CASSQVLGGLYNSPLHF
many,TRBD1,TRBV12-3/TRBV12-4,TRBJ2-7,TGTGCCAGCAGTTTCGGGACAGGGCCCTACGAGCAGTACTTC,CASSFGTGPYEQYF
-,-,TRBV10-3,TRBJ1-1,TGTGCCATCAGACTGGACATCTCGAACACTGAAGCTTTCTTT,CAIRLDISNTEAFF
few,TRBD1,TRBV6-2/TRBV6-3,TRBJ1-5,TGTGCCAGCAGTGACAGGGGAGGACAGCCCCAGCATTTT,CASSDRGGQPQHF
-,-,TRBV20-1,TRBJ1-2,TGCAGTGCTAGAGTAGCAACCTTGGATGGCTACACCTTC,CSARVATLDGYTF
-,-,TRBV4-3,TRBJ2-7,TGCGCCAGCAGCCAAGAGGAAGGGGTCCTCGAGCAGTACTTC,CASSQEEGVLEQYF
-,-,TRBV6-5,TRBJ1-1,TGTGCCAGCAGTCCCGAGGGGGGGAACTGGGGCACTGAAGCTTTCTTT,CASSPEGGNWGTEAFF
-,-,TRBV5-1,TRBJ2-7,TGCGCCAGCAGCTTTGGTAGCAGGGACTCGGGGTCCTACGAGCAGTACTTC,CASSFGSRDSGSYEQYF
few,TRBD2,TRBV7-2,TRBJ2-7,TGTGCCAGCAGCCCTCAACTAGCGGGGGGGCTATACGAGCAGTACTTC,CASSPQLAGGLYEQYF
-,TRBD1,TRBV4-3,TRBJ2-2,TGCGCCAGCAGCCAGTACAGGGGAGCGGACACCGGGGAGCTGTTTTTT,CASSQYRGADTGELFF
-,-,TRBV5-6,TRBJ2-7,TGTGCCAGCAGCTGGTCCCGTAGCAGCTACGAGCAGTACTTC,CASSWSRSSYEQYF
many,TRBD1,TRBV7-2,TRBJ1-2,TGTGCCAGCAGCTTAGCTCCGACAGGGGAGAATGGCTACACCTTC,CASSLAPTGENGYTF
-,-,TRBV12-3/TRBV12-4,TRBJ1-2,TGTGCCAGCACCCATGGGGGAAGTGGCTACACCTTC,CASTHGGSGYTF
-,TRBD2,TRBV3-1,TRBJ2-1,TGTGCCAGCAGCCCCGGACTAGCGGGTAAAAGTGAGCAGTTCTTC,CASSPGLAGKSEQFF
-,TRBD1,TRBV25-1,TRBJ2-7,TGTGCCAGCAGAGAGACAGACAGGGCCCTCTCCTACGAGCAGTACTTC,CASRETDRALSYEQYF
-,TRBD2,TRBV11-1,TRBJ2-5,TGTGCCAGCAGCTCCAGGGGACTAGCGGGGACTCAAGAGACCCAGTACTTC,CASSSRGLAGTQETQYF
-,-,TRBV24-1,TRBJ1-2,TGTGCCACTAGCGACCCGGGAAGGGTTTATGGCTACACCTTC,CATSDPGRVYGYTF
few,-,TRBV4-3,TRBJ2-3,TGCGCCAGCAGCCAAGATAGGCAGGCAGATACGCAGTATTTT,CASSQDRQADTQYF
-,-,TRBV5-1,TRBJ2-3,TGCGCCAGCAGGTCCACGACCCGCACAGATACGCAGTATTTT,CASRSTTRTDTQYF
-,-,TRBV7-2,TRBJ2-5,TGTGCCAGCAGCTTAGCTGCGGGATCCCCGGAGACCCAGTACTTC,CASSLAAGSPETQYF
-,-,TRBV30,TRBJ2-1,TGTGCCTGGAGCGGATCGACGCAGTTCTTC,CAWSGSTQFF
many,TRBD1,TRBV6-2/TRBV6-3,TRBJ2-3,TGTGCCAGCAGTCCCGGACAGGGCCTTCCCGCGAGAGATACGCAGTATTTT,CASSPGQGLPARDTQYF
once,-,TRBV29-1,TRBJ2-3,TGCAGCGTCCGACCGGGGTCAGATACGCAGTATTTT,CSVRPGSDTQYF
-,TRBD2,TRBV20-1,TRBJ2-1,TGCAGTGCTAGAATGGCGGGGGGGCTCAATGAGCAGTTCTTC,CSARMAGGLNEQFF
-,-,TRBV18,TRBJ2-4,TGTGCCAGCTCACCTTACCCGTTTGGAGCCAAAAACATTCAGTACTTC,CASSPYPFGAKNIQYF
few,-,TRBV27,TRBJ1-5,TGTGCCAGCAGTTTAGCAACAGGGACTCAGCCCCAGCATTTT,CASSLATGTQPQHF
few,-,TRBV18,TRBJ1-2,TGTGCCAGCTCCTTGGCGGAGGACCCTACCAATGGCTACACCTTC,CASSLAEDPTNGYTF
once,-,TRBV6-5,TRBJ1-1,TGTGCCAGCAGTACGGGAAGTTTGAACACTGAAGCTTTCTTT,CASSTGSLNTEAFF
-,-,TRBV28,TRBJ1-2,TGTGTCAGCAGTTTAACGTCAGCCGTTTGGGGATACTATGGCTACACCTTC,CVSSLTSAVWGYYGYTF
-,TRBD1,TRBV4-1,TRBJ2-3,TGCGCCAGCAGCCAAGCCCGAACCGGGACAGGGAGGGCAGATACGCAGTATTTT,CASSQARTGTGRADTQYF
-,-,TRBV9,TRBJ1-1,TGTGCCAGCAGCGTAGATCAGGCCTCCAACACTGAAGCTTTCTTT,CASSVDQASNTEAFF
-,TRBD1,TRBV7-9,TRBJ1-1,TGTGCCAGCATCACGAGAGTCGGGACAGAGAACACTGAAGCTTTCTTT,CASITRVGTENTEAFF
few,TRBD1,TRBV4-2,TRBJ1-6,TGTGCCAGCAGCCAAGATCGATGGACAGGGGATTCACCCCTCCACTTT,CASSQDRWTGDSPLHF
-,TRBD1,TRBV7-3,TRBJ2-3,TGTGCCAGCAGCGACGGACAGGGGGCTACAGATACGCAGTATTTT,CASSDGQGATDTQYF
-,-,TRBV6-2/TRBV6-3,TRBJ1-2,TGTGCCAGCACTTCAGGCCCATGGAGCTACACCTTC,CASTSGPWSYTF
-,-,TRBV12-3/TRBV12-4,TRBJ2-3,TGTGCCAGCAGTACGAGCTCCGGGACTACGCAGTATTTT,CASSTSSGTTQYF
-,-,TRBV20-1,TRBJ2-5,TGCAGTGCGTCGGGGGCGCGGACCCAGTACTTC,CSASGARTQYF
-,-,TRBV5-1,TRBJ2-5,TGCGCCAGCAGCCAACAGGCGCGTCAAGAGACCCAGTACTTC,CASSQQARQETQYF